Following are 7 T cell receptor beta chains from one sample sequenced in a study of T cell repertoires in cytomegalovirus infection. TCRdb itself ran the reads through MiXCR, one entry per CDR3 protein. Of 290,000 or so distinct CDR3 sequences in the sample, roughly a tenth were seen once. Material: PBMCs. The receptor set was obtained from a human donor in good health (CMV status not recorded). Some clones in this sample may be carry-over from other donors' samples.

This clonotype was found a few times. This chain joins TRBV2 and TRBJ2-1, with TRBD2 matching 16 bases. This CDR3 region has 15 residues. V shed 8 bases, J shed 10 bases, and the junction held 8 bases outside the gene matches. Germline-derived CDR1 and CDR2 are SNHLY and FYNNEI. CDR3 amino acids: CASSGTSGGAGEQFF. In nucleotides, the CDR3 is TGTGCCAGCTCCGGGACTAGCGGGGGGGCAGGAGAGCAGTTCTTC.

This clonotype appeared many times. V usage is TRBV2 and J usage is TRBJ2-7; 10 nucleotides line up with TRBD2. Looked up from germline, CDR1 is SNHLY and CDR2 is FYNNEI. The CDR3 sequence is 13 residues long. Trimming took 8 bases from V and 2 from J; bases not matched to a gene: 3. The CDR3 region is CASSSGGPYEQYF. The CDR3 DNA is TGTGCCAGCTCTAGCGGGGGTCCCTACGAGCAGTACTTC.

This clonotype was counted many times. The V gene is TRBV4-1, the J gene TRBJ1-6; 9 bases line up with TRBD1. V lost 1 base, J lost 7 bases, and 5 bases stayed unmatched. Germline CDR1 reads MGHRA; CDR2 reads YSYEKL. This CDR3 region has 16 residues. The chain's CDR3 is CASSQGPGQGNSPLHF. In DNA form, the CDR3 reads TGCGCCAGCAGCCAAGGTCCGGGACAGGGAAATTCACCCCTCCACTTT.

This clonotype was detected many times. V usage is TRBV7-9 and J usage is TRBJ1-5; no definite D call. V was shortened by 2 bases and J by 7 bases, with 6 bases between the two germline ends. The CDR3 covers 12 residues. Germline V gives CDR1 SEHNR, CDR2 FQNEAQ (reference sequence). CDR3 in amino acids: CASSLNSQPQHF. Here the CDR3 DNA reads TGTGCCAGCAGCTTAAACAGCCAGCCCCAGCATTTT.

This clonotype was recorded at least ten times. The chain carries TRBV7-2 and TRBJ2-3, with 9 bases matching TRBD2. Trimming took 5 bases from V and 3 from J; bases not matched to a gene: 9. From germline, CDR1 is SGHTA and CDR2 FQGNSA. The CDR3 length is 16 residues. CDR3 nucleotides: TGTGCCAGCAGCACCCACTGGCGGGGGGGGACAGATACGCAGTATTTT. It is translated as CASSTHWRGGTDTQYF.

This clonotype was detected only a few times. The V call is TRBV5-1, the J call TRBJ1-6, with no clear D. The V and J ends lost 0 bases and 7 bases respectively, with 14 bases between them. Germline V gives CDR1 SGHRS, CDR2 YFSETQ. This CDR3 spans 16 amino acids. Written as DNA, the CDR3 is TGCGCCAGCAGCTTGGGCCCCTTCAACAGCAATTCACCCCTCCACTTT. Its translation is CASSLGPFNSNSPLHF. The variable domain in full, with the rest retrieved from reference TRBV5-1 and TRBJ1-6, is KAGVTQTPRYLIKTRGQQVTLSCSPISGHRSVSWYQQTPGQGLQFLFEYFSETQRNKGNFPGRFSGRQFSNSRSEMNVSTLELGDSALYLCASSLGPFNSNSPLHFGNGTRLTVT.

This clonotype was observed many times. The chain uses TRBV7-2 and TRBJ1-3; D may be TRBD1 (5 bases). The CDR3 is 15 residues long. The V gene lost 6 bases and the J gene lost 0 bases, with 12 bases spanning the gap. CDR1 SGHTA and CDR2 FQGNSA come from the germline V gene. The CDR3: CASRIDSSSGNTIYF. The CDR3 nucleotides read TGTGCCAGCAGAATCGACAGCAGCTCTGGAAACACCATATATTTT.